Listed here are 8 T cell receptor beta chains from one sample, sequenced in a study of CD8+ T cells in alopecia areata. The treatment was: oral pan-JAK inhibitor, 5-10 mg twice daily. RNA, once extracted, was reverse transcribed into cDNA for use as the sequencing template. Produced via immunoSEQ multiplex PCR; TCRdb's table is partial and in-frame only. The sample includes roughly 120,000 clones, roughly 50% of them seen just once. The sample here was CD8+ T cells sorted from blood, taken at week 24, from a patient treated with tofacitinib. The source of these receptors is a human donor with alopecia areata.

The genes are TRBV19 and TRBJ1-5; D gene ambiguous. In germline, CDR1 is LNHDA, CDR2 SQIVND (reference sequence). Trimming took 5 bases from V and 1 from J, leaving 9 bases between them. The CDR3 extends over 14 amino acids. The CDR3 reads CASSLRSSNQPQHF. The CDR3 DNA reads as TGTGCCAGTAGTCTCCGGTCAAGCAATCAGCCCCAGCATTTT.

This clone was detected once. The chain recombines TRBV4-1 with TRBJ1-1; no reliable D call. The germline V gene has CDR1 MGHRA and CDR2 YSYEKL. The length of the CDR3 is 12 residues. The V end was cut by 3 bases, the J end by 3 bases, with 5 bases between. CDR3 protein: CASSHEDTEAFF. Written as DNA, the CDR3 is TGCGCCAGCAGCCATGAGGACACTGAAGCTTTCTTT.

This clone was seen only a few times. This chain uses TRBV7-3 with TRBJ2-1; 8 positions agree with TRBD1. The CDR3 is 16 residues long. With 1 base clipped from V and 3 bases from J, the junction kept 5 bases outside the gene matches. Germline V CDR1 and CDR2: SGHTA, FQGTGA. The DNA for the CDR3 is TGTGCCAGCAGCTTAAACAGGGGGAGGTTCTACAATGAGCAGTTCTTC. Its protein product is CASSLNRGRFYNEQFF. The full variable domain, rest sourced from reference TRBV7-3 and TRBJ2-1, is GAGVSQTPSNKVTEKGKYVELRCDPISGHTALYWYRQSLGQGPEFLIYFQGTGAADDSGLPNDRFFAVRPEGSVSTLKIQRTERGDSAVYLCASSLNRGRFYNEQFFGPGTRLTVL.

The rearrangement uses TRBV11-2 and TRBJ2-7; no reliable D call. Germline loops: CDR1 SGHAT, CDR2 FQNNGV. The length of the CDR3 is 15 residues. V was shortened by 2 bases and J by 0 bases, with 11 bases between the two germline ends. CDR3 sequence reads: CASSLWPENSYEQYF. As DNA, the CDR3 is TGTGCCAGCAGCTTATGGCCAGAAAACTCCTACGAGCAGTACTTC.

Sample share makes this clone medium-sized (0.01 to 0.1%). The chain combines TRBV7-2 with TRBJ2-5; 7 bases are shared with TRBD2. The CDR3 spans 17 residues. Trimming at V came to 6 bases and at J to 4 bases, leaving 17 bases not matched to a gene. CDR1 is SGHTA and CDR2 is FQGNSA in the germline V gene. The CDR3 coding sequence is TGTGCCAGCAGGTTGGGCCGATGGGGGGGACCCAGAGAGACCCAGTACTTC. This codes for CASRLGRWGGPRETQYF.

This rearrangement joins TRBV5-6 to TRBJ2-7, with 9 bases fitting TRBD1. The CDR3 consists of 13 residues. Germline CDR1 is SGHDT and CDR2 is YYEEEE. J gave up 3 bases and V 6 bases, and 4 bases lay outside the gene matches. Written as DNA, the CDR3 is TGTGCCAGCACCTCGGACAGGGGCTACGAGCAGTACTTC. This codes for CASTSDRGYEQYF.

V usage is TRBV5-1 and J usage is TRBJ2-3; D is unclear. The germline CDR1 and CDR2 sequences are SGHRS and YFSETQ. CDR3 length: 12 residues. The ends were cut back, 4 bases at V and 6 bases at J, with 9 bases in the middle. The DNA for the CDR3 is TGCGCCAGCAGCCCGTTCCGGGATACGCAGTATTTT. Translating it yields CASSPFRDTQYF.

The V and J genes are TRBV6-5 and TRBJ1-2; TRBD1 might be the D (5 bases). This CDR3 has 14 residues. Trimming left V 7 bases short and J 5 bases short, with 17 bases between. CDR1 and CDR2 (germline): MNHEY, SVGAGI. CDR3 coding DNA: TGTGCCAGCACACATGGGACTGATGGTTATGGCTACACCTTC. It translates to CASTHGTDGYGYTF.